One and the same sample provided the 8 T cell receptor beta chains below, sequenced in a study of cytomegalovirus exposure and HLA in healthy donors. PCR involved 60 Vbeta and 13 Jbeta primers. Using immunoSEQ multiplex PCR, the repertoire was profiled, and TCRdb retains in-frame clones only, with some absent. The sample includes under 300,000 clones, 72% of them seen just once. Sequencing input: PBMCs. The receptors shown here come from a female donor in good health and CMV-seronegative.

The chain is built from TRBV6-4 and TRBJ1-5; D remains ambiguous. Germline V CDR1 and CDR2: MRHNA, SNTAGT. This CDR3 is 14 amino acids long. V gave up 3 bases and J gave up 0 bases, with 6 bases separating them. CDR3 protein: CASSEEISNQPQHF. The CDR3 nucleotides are TGTGCCAGCAGTGAAGAGATTAGCAATCAGCCCCAGCATTTT.

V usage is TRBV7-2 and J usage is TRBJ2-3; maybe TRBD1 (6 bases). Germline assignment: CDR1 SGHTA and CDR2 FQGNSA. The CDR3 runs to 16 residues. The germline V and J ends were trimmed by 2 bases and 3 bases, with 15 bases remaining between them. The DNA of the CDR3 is TGTGCCAGCAGCTTACTTAAGGGGGTCGGTACAGATACGCAGTATTTT. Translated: CASSLLKGVGTDTQYF.

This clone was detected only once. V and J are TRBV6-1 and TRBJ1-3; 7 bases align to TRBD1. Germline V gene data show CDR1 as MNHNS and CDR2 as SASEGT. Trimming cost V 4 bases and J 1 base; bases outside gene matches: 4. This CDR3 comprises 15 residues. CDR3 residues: CASSASTGSGNTIYF. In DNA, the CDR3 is TGTGCCAGCAGTGCATCGACAGGGTCTGGAAACACCATATATTTT.

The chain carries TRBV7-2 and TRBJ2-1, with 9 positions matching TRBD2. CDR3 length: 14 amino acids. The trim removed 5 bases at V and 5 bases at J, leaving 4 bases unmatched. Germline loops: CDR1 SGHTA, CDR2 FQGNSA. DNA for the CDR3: TGTGCCAGCAGCAAGGGACTAGCCGACAATGAGCAGTTCTTC. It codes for CASSKGLADNEQFF.

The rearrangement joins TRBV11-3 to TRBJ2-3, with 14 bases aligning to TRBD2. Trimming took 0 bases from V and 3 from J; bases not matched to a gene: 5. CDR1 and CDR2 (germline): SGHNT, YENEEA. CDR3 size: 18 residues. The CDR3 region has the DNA TGTGCCAGCAGCTTAGACCCGGGACTAGCGGGAGAAACAGATACGCAGTATTTT. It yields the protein CASSLDPGLAGETDTQYF.

Written as DNA, the CDR3 is TGTGCCAGCAGTTCCCTTGAAGTAGCGGGGTCCTACGAGCAGTACTTC. It specifies CASSSLEVAGSYEQYF. The V gene is TRBV27, the J gene TRBJ2-7; 8 nucleotides line up with TRBD2. Germline V lookup: CDR1 MNHEY, CDR2 SMNVEV (reference sequence). V lost 4 bases, J lost 1 base, and 9 bases stayed unmatched. The CDR3 contains 16 residues.

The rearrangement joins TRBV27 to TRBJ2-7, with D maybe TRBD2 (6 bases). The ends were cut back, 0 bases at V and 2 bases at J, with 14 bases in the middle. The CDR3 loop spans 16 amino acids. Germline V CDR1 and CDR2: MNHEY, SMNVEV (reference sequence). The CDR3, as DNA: TGTGCCAGCAGTTTATCTCACTTAGCGGAACCCTACGAGCAGTACTTC. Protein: CASSLSHLAEPYEQYF.

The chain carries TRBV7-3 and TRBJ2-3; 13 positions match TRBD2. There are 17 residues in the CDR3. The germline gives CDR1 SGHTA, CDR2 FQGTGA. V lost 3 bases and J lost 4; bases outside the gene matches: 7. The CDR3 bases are TGTGCCAGCAGCTTTTTCCCGGGACTAGCGGGGTCAGATACGCAGTATTTT. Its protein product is CASSFFPGLAGSDTQYF. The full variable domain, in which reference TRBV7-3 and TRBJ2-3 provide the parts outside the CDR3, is GAGVSQTPSNKVTEKGKYVELRCDPISGHTALYWYRQSLGQGPEFLIYFQGTGAADDSGLPNDRFFAVRPEGSVSTLKIQRTERGDSAVYLCASSFFPGLAGSDTQYFGPGTRLTVL.